This TCR beta chain derives from a study of T cell responses to AZD1222 COVID-19 vaccine. Study information: Pooling was applied to second doses at about 4 or about 12 weeks. Findings and caveats of the study: Every sample of the repertoires postdated the peak T cell response.

The assay was immunoSEQ multiplex PCR, and TCRdb's table has in-frame clones only and misses some. The sample has about 140,000 clones, 92% seen once. Germline lookup yields CDR1 MNHEY and CDR2 SVGEGT. CDR3 length: 13 residues. V gave up 8 bases and J gave up 4 bases, with 9 bases separating them. In the case of this clone: The antigen is not known.

This chain connects TRBV6-2 or TRBV6-3 to TRBJ2-6; D gene ambiguous. The receptor comes from an adult in good health. The sequencing here drew on peripheral blood, taken on day 0 of AZD1222 vaccination. The CDR3 sequence is CASGLGGANVLTF. The CDR3 DNA reads as TGTGCCAGCGGCCTTGGGGGGGCCAACGTCCTGACTTTC.